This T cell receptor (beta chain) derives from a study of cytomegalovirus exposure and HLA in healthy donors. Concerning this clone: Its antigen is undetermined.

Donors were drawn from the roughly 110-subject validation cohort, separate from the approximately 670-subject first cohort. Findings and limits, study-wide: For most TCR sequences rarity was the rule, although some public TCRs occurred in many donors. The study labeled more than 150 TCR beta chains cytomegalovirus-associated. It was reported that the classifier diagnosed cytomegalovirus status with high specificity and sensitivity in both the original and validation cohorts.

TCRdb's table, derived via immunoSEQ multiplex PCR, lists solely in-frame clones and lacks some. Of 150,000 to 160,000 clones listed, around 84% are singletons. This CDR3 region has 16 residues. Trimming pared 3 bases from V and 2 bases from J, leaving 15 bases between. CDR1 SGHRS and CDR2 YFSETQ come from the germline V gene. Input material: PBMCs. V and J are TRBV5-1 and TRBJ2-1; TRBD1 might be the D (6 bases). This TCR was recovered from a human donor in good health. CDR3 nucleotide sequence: TGCGCCAGCAGCTCCACAGGGTTAGGGCCCTACAATGAGCAGTTCTTC. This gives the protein CASSSTGLGPYNEQFF.